The rows below give T cell receptor beta chains drawn from one sample of a study of blood T cell repertoires in COVID-19. Data came from immunoSEQ multiplex PCR; TCRdb stores just in-frame clones and leaves some out. The profile shows 150,000 to 200,000 clones, roughly 88% of them singletons. The source material was PBMCs or T cells enriched from blood (not recorded which). All receptors come from a woman in her 50s who had recovered from COVID-19. The CDR3 runs from the conserved cysteine through the conserved F or W. Fields, in order: clone size, V gene, CDR3 protein. Clone size, where shown, is once, few, many, or a class for clones that have expanded.

clone size: NA; V gene: TRBV7-3; CDR3 protein: CASTGGGNTEAFF
clone size: NA; V gene: TRBV19; CDR3 protein: CASSPIAGTQYF
clone size: once; V gene: TRBV4-2; CDR3 protein: CASRLGAGELIEQYF
clone size: NA; V gene: TRBV9; CDR3 protein: CASSVSAGGPHGTDTQYF
clone size: NA; V gene: TRBV6-2/TRBV6-3; CDR3 protein: CASSYGRVSEAFF
clone size: NA; V gene: TRBV7-9; CDR3 protein: CASSIKAGPGYGYTF
clone size: NA; V gene: TRBV5-1; CDR3 protein: CASSFSGGVDTQYF
clone size: NA; V gene: TRBV13; CDR3 protein: CASSLGTGVDYGYTF
clone size: NA; V gene: TRBV6-5; CDR3 protein: CASSYSSSEGGQPQHF
clone size: NA; V gene: TRBV4-3; CDR3 protein: CASSQGLAGYNEQFF
clone size: NA; V gene: TRBV7-8; CDR3 protein: CASRPEGGYSPLHF
clone size: NA; V gene: TRBV6-5; CDR3 protein: CASTRVQGHGYTF
clone size: NA; V gene: TRBV6-5; CDR3 protein: CASSYATGGSEKLFF
clone size: NA; V gene: TRBV3-1/TRBV3-2; CDR3 protein: CASSQTEGALAGEETQYF
clone size: NA; V gene: TRBV7-9; CDR3 protein: CASSLGAGNEKLFF
clone size: NA; V gene: TRBV23-1; CDR3 protein: CASSHSDSTGHGYTF
clone size: NA; V gene: TRBV3-1/TRBV3-2; CDR3 protein: CASSPRAGTSGFLPYEQYF
clone size: NA; V gene: TRBV7-2; CDR3 protein: CASSPTENYGYTF
clone size: NA; V gene: TRBV5-1; CDR3 protein: CASSPVPYEQYF
clone size: NA; V gene: TRBV11-2; CDR3 protein: CASRTSGGAVETQYF
clone size: once; V gene: TRBV30; CDR3 protein: CAWSVPGDTEAFF
clone size: NA; V gene: TRBV11-1; CDR3 protein: CASSPLAGGVVDTQYF
clone size: once; V gene: TRBV2; CDR3 protein: CASSGISGVNTGELFF
clone size: NA; V gene: TRBV7-9; CDR3 protein: CASSRGGQFRTMNTEAFF
clone size: NA; V gene: TRBV2; CDR3 protein: CASRLTPGQGYEQYF
clone size: NA; V gene: TRBV2; CDR3 protein: CASSDRTYNEQFF
clone size: NA; V gene: TRBV4-1; CDR3 protein: CASSQRGQESYEQYF
clone size: NA; V gene: TRBV3-1/TRBV3-2; CDR3 protein: CASSQGGGSGYTF
clone size: NA; V gene: TRBV4-3; CDR3 protein: CASSQRILADSSYEQYF
clone size: NA; V gene: TRBV15; CDR3 protein: CATSRDLGDQTSGPAFPSTDTQYF
clone size: few; V gene: TRBV5-1; CDR3 protein: CASSLGGTDTQYF
clone size: NA; V gene: TRBV6-5; CDR3 protein: CASSYSRVYAYEQYF
clone size: NA; V gene: TRBV5-1; CDR3 protein: CASSLTSAYEQYF
clone size: few; V gene: TRBV4-2; CDR3 protein: CASSQENTGGETQYF
clone size: once; V gene: TRBV27; CDR3 protein: CASSQPRDTQSNTGELFF
clone size: NA; V gene: TRBV6-6; CDR3 protein: CASSYPVPGYEQYF
clone size: NA; V gene: TRBV15; CDR3 protein: CATSRQTGVLGYTF
clone size: NA; V gene: TRBV7-2; CDR3 protein: CASSLTGGLYQETQYF
clone size: NA; V gene: TRBV4-2; CDR3 protein: CASSQDRADSPLHF
clone size: NA; V gene: TRBV25-1; CDR3 protein: CASSAAGTGKEKLFF
clone size: NA; V gene: TRBV27; CDR3 protein: CASSLVIAGGGEQFF
clone size: NA; V gene: TRBV5-1; CDR3 protein: CASMQGSGDEQFF
clone size: NA; V gene: TRBV7-2; CDR3 protein: CASSLALSNEKLFF
clone size: NA; V gene: TRBV7-8; CDR3 protein: CASSIQGANTGELFF
clone size: NA; V gene: TRBV11-2; CDR3 protein: CASSPGGGRTGELFF
clone size: once; V gene: TRBV9; CDR3 protein: CASSQAVSWTTGELFF
clone size: NA; V gene: TRBV7-2; CDR3 protein: CASSLRGGIQETQYF
clone size: NA; V gene: TRBV19; CDR3 protein: CASSRHRGQGLNQPQHF
clone size: NA; V gene: TRBV4-1; CDR3 protein: CASSQFPTSGGPENIQYF
clone size: NA; V gene: TRBV7-2; CDR3 protein: CASSQRGGIKSYEQYF
clone size: NA; V gene: TRBV6-5; CDR3 protein: CASSPSRALAGELFF
clone size: NA; V gene: TRBV11-3; CDR3 protein: CASSSGYEQYF
clone size: NA; V gene: TRBV5-5; CDR3 protein: CASSLVADNVVGYTF
clone size: NA; V gene: TRBV6-4; CDR3 protein: CASSDSTRRGDEQFF
clone size: NA; V gene: TRBV6-5; CDR3 protein: CASSSLRTASTDTQYF